This TCR beta chain was identified in a study of technical replicates of blood from several donors. Using immunoSEQ multiplex PCR, the repertoire was profiled, and TCRdb retains in-frame clones only, with some absent. Among about 84,000 clones, 93% were seen once, and the ten largest hold under 0.3%. This clone occurred once. CDR3 size: 13 residues. V was pared by 2 bases and J by 3 bases, with 8 bases between. Germline V gene lookup returns CDR1 SEHNR and CDR2 FQNEAQ (reference sequence). This TCR was recovered from a human donor in good health. Sequenced: T cells isolated from PBMCs. The gene calls are TRBV7-9 and TRBJ2-7; D remains ambiguous. The CDR3 region has the DNA TGTGCCAGCAGCTTAACAGCTTACTACGAGCAGTACTTC. Its protein product is CASSLTAYYEQYF.